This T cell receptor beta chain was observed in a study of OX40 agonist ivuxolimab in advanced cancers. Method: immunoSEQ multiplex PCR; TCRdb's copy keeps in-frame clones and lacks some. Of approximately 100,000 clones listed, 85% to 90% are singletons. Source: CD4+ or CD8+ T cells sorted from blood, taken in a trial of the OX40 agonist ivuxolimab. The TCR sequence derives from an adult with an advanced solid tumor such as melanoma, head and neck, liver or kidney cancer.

CDR3 loop: CASSWGRGTGDEQYF. The CDR3 region has the DNA TGCGCCAGCAGCTGGGGCAGGGGCACAGGCGACGAGCAGTACTTC. The chain employs TRBV5-1 and TRBJ2-7, with D possibly TRBD1 on 6 matching bases. The CDR3 length is 15 residues. Deletions cut 3 bases from V and 5 bases from J, with 18 bases between. Germline assignment: CDR1 SGHRS and CDR2 YFSETQ.